This note documents a single T cell receptor (beta chain) sequence. Its target is unknown. This sample is part of a study of OX40 agonist ivuxolimab in advanced cancers. The method was immunoSEQ multiplex PCR; TCRdb's version includes in-frame clones alone and lacks a portion of them. Here the sample spans under 95,000 clones, roughly 83% being singletons. Study-wide results and limits: Researchers report that CD8+ T cells had, on average, more expanded clones than CD4+.

Patients with a history of autoimmune disease or on systemic immunosuppression were excluded. V was shortened by 6 bases and J by 0 bases, with 9 bases between the two germline ends. The CDR3 has 14 residues. In germline, CDR1 is SGHTA, CDR2 FQGNSA. The specimen comprised CD4+ or CD8+ T cells sorted from blood, sampled in a trial of the OX40 agonist ivuxolimab. J is TRBJ1-3 and V is TRBV7-2; D remains ambiguous. The TCR originated in an adult with an advanced solid tumor such as melanoma, head and neck, liver or kidney cancer. CDR3 loop: CASRKGSSGNTIYF. DNA of the CDR3: TGTGCCAGCAGAAAGGGCAGCTCTGGAAACACCATATATTTT. Variable domain in full (rest from reference TRBV7-2 and TRBJ1-3): GAGVSQSPSNKVTEKGKDVELRCDPISGHTALYWYRQSLGQGLEFLIYFQGNSAPDKSGLPSDRFSAERTGGSVSTLTIQRTQQEDSAVYLCASRKGSSGNTIYFGEGSWLTVV.